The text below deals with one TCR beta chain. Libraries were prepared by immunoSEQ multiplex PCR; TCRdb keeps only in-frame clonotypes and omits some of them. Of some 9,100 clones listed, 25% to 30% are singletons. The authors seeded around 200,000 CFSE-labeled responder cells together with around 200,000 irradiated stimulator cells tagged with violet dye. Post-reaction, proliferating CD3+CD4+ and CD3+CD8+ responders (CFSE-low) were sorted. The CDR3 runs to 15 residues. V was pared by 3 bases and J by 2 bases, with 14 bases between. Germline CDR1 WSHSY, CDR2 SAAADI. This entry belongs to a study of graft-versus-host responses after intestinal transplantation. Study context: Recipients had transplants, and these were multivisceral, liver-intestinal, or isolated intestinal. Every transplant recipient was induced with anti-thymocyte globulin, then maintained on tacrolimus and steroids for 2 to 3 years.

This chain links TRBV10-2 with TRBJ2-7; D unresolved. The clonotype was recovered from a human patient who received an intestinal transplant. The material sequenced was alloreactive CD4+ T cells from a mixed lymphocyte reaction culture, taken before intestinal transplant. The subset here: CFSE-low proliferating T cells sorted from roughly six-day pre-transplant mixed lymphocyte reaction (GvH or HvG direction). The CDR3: CASSDWSLRTYEQYF. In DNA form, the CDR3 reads TGCGCCAGCAGTGATTGGAGTCTCAGGACCTACGAGCAGTACTTC.